Listed here is a single T cell receptor (beta chain). Produced via immunoSEQ multiplex PCR; TCRdb's table is partial and in-frame only. Of roughly 350,000 clones in the sample, approximately 90% were seen once. Deletions cut 6 bases from V and 0 bases from J, with 15 bases between. Per germline, CDR1 MNHEY and CDR2 SVGEGT. This CDR3 has 17 residues. The sample originates from a study of Ad26.COV2.S vaccination and SARS-CoV-2 variants. The treatment denotes: 15 to 20 received Ad26.COV2.S at low or high dose, single or two shots; roughly 5 received placebo; per-sample allocation not given. Sampling occurred on day 63 after the first vaccine or placebo injection.

This specimen consisted of peripheral blood, obtained in a trial of Ad26.COV2.S vaccine versus placebo. V and J are TRBV6-2 or TRBV6-3 and TRBJ1-6, with a weak D call TRBD1 (5 bases). The sequence was obtained from a person aged 18-65 years who received the Ad26.COV2.S COVID-19 vaccine or a placebo. CDR3 DNA sequence: TGTGCCAGCAGCCGCGCCCGAGGGGACTCCTATAATTCACCCCTCCACTTT. As protein: CASSRARGDSYNSPLHF.